Below are 2 T cell receptor beta chains sequenced from a single sample in a study of radiation and T cells in renal cell carcinoma. Time point defined: blood 4 weeks post-SBRT, at nephrectomy. Treatment described: 15 Gy SBRT to primary tumor, nephrectomy 4 weeks later. The assay was immunoSEQ multiplex PCR, and TCRdb's table has in-frame clones only and misses some. Of roughly 170,000 clones detected, about 88% appear once; the ten largest clones hold about 11%. The sample here was blood, taken from a patient whose treatment included radiotherapy and nephrectomy. These receptors were collected from a woman aged 45-65 years with renal cell carcinoma.

The chain has TRBV6-1 and TRBJ2-5; unclear D gene. V was cut by 6 bases and J by 2 bases, with 13 bases left in between. There are 14 residues in the CDR3. Germline assignment: CDR1 MNHNS and CDR2 SASEGT. The CDR3 here is CASSPMGIQETQYF. The DNA for the CDR3 is TGTGCCAGCAGCCCAATGGGGATTCAAGAGACCCAGTACTTC.

CDR3 sequence: CASSVGGPNYGYTF. The CDR3 nucleotides are TGTGCCAGCAGCGTAGGGGGTCCGAACTATGGCTACACCTTC. The V call is TRBV9, the J call TRBJ1-2; no firm D call. Germline V CDR1 and CDR2: SGDLS, YYNGEE. Trimming removed 0 bases at V and 2 bases at J, with 8 bases between. The CDR3 is 14 amino acids.